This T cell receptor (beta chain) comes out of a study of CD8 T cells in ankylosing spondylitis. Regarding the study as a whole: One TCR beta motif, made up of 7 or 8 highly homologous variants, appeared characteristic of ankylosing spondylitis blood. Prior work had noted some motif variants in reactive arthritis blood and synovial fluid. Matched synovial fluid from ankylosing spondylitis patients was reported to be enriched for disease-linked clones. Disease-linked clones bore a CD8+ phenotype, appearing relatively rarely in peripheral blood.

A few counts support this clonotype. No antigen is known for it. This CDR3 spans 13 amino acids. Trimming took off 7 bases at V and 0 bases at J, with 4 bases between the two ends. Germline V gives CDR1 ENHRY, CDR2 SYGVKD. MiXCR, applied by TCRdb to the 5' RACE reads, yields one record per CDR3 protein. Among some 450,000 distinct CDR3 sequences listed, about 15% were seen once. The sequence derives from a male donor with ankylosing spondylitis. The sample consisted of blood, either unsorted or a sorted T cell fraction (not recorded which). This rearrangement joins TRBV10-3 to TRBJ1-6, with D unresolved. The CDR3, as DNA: TGTGCCATCACTCCCTCCTATAATTCACCCCTCCACTTT. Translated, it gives CAITPSYNSPLHF.